One T cell receptor beta chain is described in this entry. The record originates from a study of cytomegalovirus exposure and HLA in healthy donors. The length of the CDR3 is 14 residues. Germline CDR1 is SGHRS and CDR2 is YFSETQ. V lost 3 bases and J lost 10, with 19 bases in between. The method was immunoSEQ multiplex PCR; TCRdb's version includes in-frame clones alone and lacks a portion of them. This sample has more than 140,000 clones; less than 90% occur once, and the top ten carry about 3.5%. This TCR derives from a woman aged 18-29 years in good health and CMV-seropositive. The rearrangement joins TRBV5-1 to TRBJ1-1; tentative D call: TRBD1 (6 bases). Sequenced: PBMCs. The CDR3 sequence: CASSYDTPRGGAFF. Written as DNA, the CDR3 is TGCGCCAGCAGCTACGACACACCCAGAGGGGGAGCTTTCTTT.